This TCR beta chain appears in the sequencing data of a study of T-cell memory formation after mild COVID-19 (dated by TCRdb to the early 2020s). Context from the whole study: Most TCR sequence clusters were specific to one of the two donors. In two donors, T-cell clones that expanded and contracted after mild COVID-19 were tracked by sequencing TCRalpha and TCRbeta repertoires over time. The cohort comprised two young, previously healthy adult volunteers, one female and one male. The research as a whole found: Clones that contracted from day 15 to 85 showed balanced CD4/CD8 phenotypes, whereas a second wave of clones that expanded from day 15 to 37 leaned towards CD4+. Only two mild cases were covered in the study, and larger cohorts including severe cases with pre-infection samples were considered necessary. The detection of some responding clones in pre-infection memory suggests that pre-existing cross-reactive memory T cells joined the SARS-CoV-2 response. Contracting CD4+ clones were found mainly in CM and EM memory subsets, while CD8+ clones were enriched in EMRA. The second-wave clones that peaked on day 37 were not confirmed to be SARS-CoV-2 specific.

This clonotype has just a few counts. What antigen it recognizes has not been identified. No much larger clonotype is one base removed from it; base qualities were not supplied. Ficoll-Paque density gradient centrifugation was used to isolate PBMCs. The reads were generated on an Illumina NovaSeq 6000. cDNA libraries for TCRalpha and TCRbeta were prepared by 5'RACE using constant-segment primers, with sample barcodes and unique molecular identifiers added. RNA was extracted from every sample with Trizol reagent. Libraries were amplified in two PCR steps, with a second sample barcode and Illumina TruSeq adapters added in the second step. The libraries were sequenced on an Illumina NovaSeq using 2 x 150 bp paired-end reads. The paper's data handling went like this. Demultiplexing of reads and collapsing into UMI-guided consensus sequences were performed with migec v1.2.7. Using mixcr v2.1.11, the UMI consensuses were aligned to TRA and TRB V and J templates and assembled into clonotypes. Clonotypes were classified as expanded or contracted when called significant by both edgeR and NoisET, with noise models trained on biological replicates. For edgeR calls, a false discovery rate-adjusted p below 0.01 and a log2 fold-change threshold of 1 were applied. As an exploratory analysis of dynamics, PCA with hierarchical clustering was applied to max-normalized trajectories of the 1000 most abundant clonotypes. The CD4 or CD8 phenotype of responding clones was assigned using the separately sequenced CD4+ and CD8+ repertoires. TCRdb redid the processing of the public reads, applying fastp at Q25 and MiXCR, and retained in-frame beta chains. Merged by CDR3 protein, the rows form single entries marked with the most common genes and DNA. TCRdb assigned the V and J calls; the authors' analysis was not used. Across this sample there are approximately 580,000 distinct CDR3 sequences, with roughly 20% seen only once. The ten largest clones capture roughly an eighth of the sample.

Sequenced: PBMCs or a T cell subset sorted from them (not recorded which). The clonotype comes from an adult woman who had mild COVID-19 (a few samples of this study predate the infection). The sample titles of this study are shuffled in the database, so cell type and time point are left out; the donor was told from shared clones.

CDR3 loop: CASSPKGGKAKLFF. The sequenced DNA is TGTGCCAGCTCTCCGAAGGGAGGGAAGGCAAAACTGTTTTTT. Rearrangement joined TRBV7-2 to TRBJ1-4, with the D gene not confidently named. From the germline V gene, CDR1 is SGHTA and CDR2 is FQGNSA. The CDR3 holds 14 amino acids from the cysteine to the phenylalanine. Here the CDR3 DNA is all that survives: 42 bases in frame from base 1. Cut back by 8 bases and 10 bases, the V and J ends lie 20 bases apart.